Following are 32 T cell receptor beta chains from one sample sequenced in a study of T cells in Graves' hyperthyroidism and ophthalmopathy. The CDR3 regions of TCR beta were amplified from RNA transcripts. HTBI primers drove first-round RT-PCR of the TCR CDR3. TCRdb redid the calling of the multiplex PCR reads with MiXCR, one entry per CDR3 protein. Of under 350,000 distinct CDR3 sequences listed, about an eighth are singletons. The sequenced material came from blood. The receptors here all came from a middle-aged woman with Graves' hyperthyroidism.

The chain uses TRBV20-1 and TRBJ1-3; no clear D. Trimming stripped 0 bases from V and 2 bases from J, with 8 bases between. The germline V gene has CDR1 DFQATT and CDR2 SNEGSKA (reference sequence). The CDR3 runs to 14 residues. The chain's CDR3 is CSARDVGPGNTIYF. The CDR3 region has the DNA TGCAGTGCTAGAGATGTAGGGCCTGGAAACACCATATATTTT.

This clonotype was counted at least ten times. The rearrangement uses TRBV6-1 and TRBJ1-5; TRBD1 aligns across 7 bases. The CDR3 has 16 residues. Germline V lookup: CDR1 MNHNS, CDR2 SASEGT. The V and J ends lost 4 bases and 0 bases, in that order; junction bases with no gene match: 6. The CDR3 region is CASSAGQTYSNQPQHF. CDR3 coding DNA: TGTGCCAGCAGTGCGGGACAGACATATAGCAATCAGCCCCAGCATTTT.

The genes are TRBV2 and TRBJ2-3; 8 bases match TRBD2. With V trimmed by 0 bases and J by 6 bases, 5 bases remained unmatched. Germline V lookup: CDR1 SNHLY, CDR2 FYNNEI. This CDR3 has 15 residues. The CDR3 DNA reads TGTGCCAGCAGTGAAGCGTCGGGAGGGCGGGATACGCAGTATTTT. Translation gives CASSEASGGRDTQYF.

This clonotype was counted at least ten times. The rearrangement links TRBV7-2 to TRBJ2-1, with 7 bases aligning to TRBD1. CDR1 is SGHTA and CDR2 is FQGNSA in the germline V gene. V shed 2 bases and J 5 bases; nucleotides not matched to a gene: 12. The CDR3 contains 17 residues. In nucleotides, the CDR3 is TGTGCCAGCAGCTTAAGGGCCCTGGGCAGGGGGAACAATGAGCAGTTCTTC. Protein: CASSLRALGRGNNEQFF.

This clonotype has a count of ten or more. V and J are TRBV5-1 and TRBJ2-7, with 12 bases aligning to TRBD2. CDR3 length: 16 residues. The germline CDR1 and CDR2 sequences are SGHRS and YFSETQ. The J segment lost 3 bases and the V segment lost 0 bases, leaving 4 bases of the junction unmatched. The CDR3 sequence is CASSLAATSGSYEQYF. In nucleotides, the CDR3 is TGCGCCAGCAGCTTGGCCGCGACTAGCGGGAGCTACGAGCAGTACTTC.

This clonotype came up many times. The rearrangement links TRBV6-1 to TRBJ2-5; 8 bases fit TRBD2. Germline V gene lookup returns CDR1 MNHNS and CDR2 SASEGT. The CDR3 spans 16 residues. V dropped 7 bases and J dropped 2; count of bases not matched to a gene: 12. CDR3 nucleotide sequence: TGTGCCAGCACCGCCGGGATTCAGCGGGAGCAAGAGACCCAGTACTTC. Translated: CASTAGIQREQETQYF.

This clonotype has more than one count but fewer than ten. This sequence joins TRBV3-1 and TRBJ1-6; perhaps TRBD1 as D (5 bases). CDR1 LGHDT and CDR2 YNNKEL come from the germline V gene (reference sequence). V shed 1 base and J shed 0 bases, with 10 bases lying between them. The CDR3 is made up of 17 amino acids. CDR3 residues: CASSQVGGGSYNSPLHF. For the CDR3, the DNA is TGTGCCAGCAGCCAAGTGGGGGGGGGCTCCTATAATTCACCCCTCCACTTT. The full variable domain, rest sourced from reference TRBV3-1 and TRBJ1-6, is DTAVSQTPKYLVTQMGNDKSIKCEQNLGHDTMYWYKQDSKKFLKIMFSYNNKELIINETVPNRFSPKSPDKAHLNLHINSLELGDSAVYFCASSQVGGGSYNSPLHFGNGTRLTVT.

The sample holds a few counts of this clonotype. The chain carries TRBV29-1 and TRBJ2-5; a weak D match, TRBD1 (6 bases). Trimming removed 5 bases at V and 5 bases at J, with 12 bases between. CDR1 SQVTM and CDR2 ANQGSEA come from the germline V gene. The CDR3 is made up of 12 amino acids. The DNA for the CDR3 is TGCAGCGTTATACAGGGTGAGGAGACCCAGTACTTC. This translates into CSVIQGEETQYF.

This clonotype appeared many times. The chain joins TRBV2 to TRBJ1-1; D is uncertain. The germline CDR1 and CDR2 sequences are SNHLY and FYNNEI. This CDR3 spans 16 amino acids. With 5 bases removed from V and 1 base from J, the gap between germline ends came to 17 bases. CDR3 region: CASSRLVGEGNTEAFF. The CDR3 DNA is TGTGCCAGCAGTCGTCTCGTTGGCGAGGGGAACACTGAAGCTTTCTTT.

This sequence joins TRBV6-5 and TRBJ2-3; 8 nucleotides align to TRBD2. Trimming removed 3 bases from V and 0 bases from J; junction bases left unmatched: 11. The CDR3 sequence is 18 residues long. Germline loops: CDR1 MNHEY, CDR2 SVGAGI. The CDR3 bases are TGTGCCAGCAGTTATAGGGTAGGCCTAGCGGGTAGCACAGATACGCAGTATTTT. It codes for CASSYRVGLAGSTDTQYF.

The chain links TRBV28 to TRBJ2-1; D gene unclear. The CDR3 covers 13 residues. V lost 6 bases to trimming and J lost 7 bases, with 13 bases between them. Germline-derived CDR1 and CDR2 are MDHEN and SYDVKM. The CDR3 spells CASRTILINEQFF. The DNA for the CDR3 is TGTGCCAGCAGAACCATTCTGATTAATGAGCAGTTCTTC.

The sample holds a few counts of this clonotype. This chain's CDR3 is CSVEDSYEQYF. In DNA, the CDR3 is TGCAGCGTCGAGGACAGCTACGAGCAGTACTTC. The V gene is TRBV29-1, the J gene TRBJ2-7; a weak D match, TRBD1 (6 bases). CDR1 SQVTM and CDR2 ANQGSEA come from the germline V gene. This CDR3 region has 11 residues. V gave up 6 bases and J gave up 3 bases, with 9 bases separating them.

A few counts support this clonotype. A read error may be the cause here, since a much bigger clone is one base away. The rearrangement links TRBV20-1 to TRBJ2-1, with unresolved D. From germline, CDR1 is DFQATT and CDR2 SNEGSKA (reference sequence). The CDR3 contains 12 residues. V lost 6 bases and J lost 8, with 14 bases in between. The CDR3 DNA is TGCAGTGCGAGGAAATTTGACGATGAGCAGTTCTTC. Its translation: CSARKFDDEQFF.

J is TRBJ1-4 and V is TRBV6-1; the D gene is possibly TRBD1 (5 bases). Germline-derived CDR1 and CDR2 are MNHNS and SASEGT. Trimming left V 6 bases short and J 5 bases short, with 13 bases between. The CDR3 loop spans 14 amino acids. CDR3 nucleotide sequence: TGTGCCAGCAGGCGAGGGGCCTACAATGAAAAACTGTTTTTT. It yields the protein CASRRGAYNEKLFF.

This clonotype was seen a handful of times. The chain is built from TRBV6-1 and TRBJ2-4; no definite D call. Per the germline V gene, CDR1 is MNHNS and CDR2 is SASEGT. V shed 7 bases and J shed 3 bases, with 16 bases lying between them. CDR3 length equals 15 residues. Here the CDR3 reads CASNGNPGSKNIQYF. The CDR3 coding sequence is TGTGCCAGCAACGGAAATCCTGGTAGCAAAAACATTCAGTACTTC.

This clonotype has a count of ten or more. The V and J genes are TRBV2 and TRBJ1-5; D perhaps matches TRBD1 (6 bases). There are 15 residues in the CDR3. CDR1 SNHLY and CDR2 FYNNEI come from the germline V gene. V was pared by 4 bases and J by 6 bases, with 16 bases between. The CDR3 spells CASSVRGGAGQPQHF. The CDR3 region has the DNA TGTGCCAGCAGTGTCCGAGGGGGTGCAGGTCAGCCCCAGCATTTT.

The V call is TRBV7-9, the J call TRBJ2-4, with D perhaps matching TRBD1 (8 bases). The CDR3 consists of 20 residues. V shed 8 bases and J shed 0 bases, with 29 bases lying between them. Germline CDR1 reads SEHNR; CDR2 reads FQNEAQ (reference sequence). In DNA, the CDR3 is TGTGCCAGCTCACAGGGGGAGGGGAGGGGCCAGGTTCTAGCCAAAAACATTCAGTACTTC. This encodes CASSQGEGRGQVLAKNIQYF.

V usage is TRBV2 and J usage is TRBJ2-5, with TRBD2 matching over 14 bases. The junction had 7 bases not matched to a gene; V was cut back by 4 bases and J by 6 bases. Germline CDR1 and CDR2: SNHLY and FYNNEI. This CDR3 comprises 16 residues. The CDR3 DNA reads as TGTGCCAGCAGTGCGGGACTAGCGGGAGAGGGAAAGACCCAGTACTTC. Amino acids: CASSAGLAGEGKTQYF.

The chain combines TRBV7-2 with TRBJ1-5; a possible D gene is TRBD1 (6 bases). The CDR3 spans 13 residues. V was clipped by 3 bases and J by 7 bases, with 10 bases between them. Per the germline V gene, CDR1 is SGHTA and CDR2 is FQGNSA. The CDR3 coding sequence is TGTGCCAGCAGCTTTACAGGGTCGCAGCCCCAGCATTTT. As protein: CASSFTGSQPQHF.

This clonotype was seen many times. The chain uses TRBV11-3 and TRBJ2-3; a possible D gene is TRBD2 (6 bases). Trimming removed 1 base at V and 0 bases at J, with 8 bases between. Germline V CDR1 and CDR2: SGHNT, YENEEA. The CDR3 covers 15 residues. CDR3 nucleotides: TGTGCCAGCAGCTTAGGACGGGAGAGCACAGATACGCAGTATTTT. Protein product: CASSLGRESTDTQYF. Supplemented by reference TRBV11-3 and TRBJ2-3, the full variable domain reads EAGVVQSPRYKIIEKKQPVAFWCNPISGHNTLYWYLQNLGQGPELLIRYENEEAVDDSQLPKDRFSAERLKGVDSTLKIQPAELGDSAVYLCASSLGRESTDTQYFGPGTRLTVL.

The chain is built from TRBV20-1 and TRBJ2-3, with 8 bases lining up with TRBD2. CDR1 is DFQATT and CDR2 is SNEGSKA in the germline V gene (reference sequence). The CDR3 runs to 18 residues. With 0 bases clipped from V and 2 bases from J, the junction kept 13 bases outside the gene matches. The CDR3 is CSARDEFELAEFTDTQYF. The CDR3 nucleotides read TGCAGTGCTAGAGATGAGTTCGAACTAGCGGAATTCACAGATACGCAGTATTTT.

At least ten counts were recorded for this clonotype. The V gene is TRBV30, the J gene TRBJ1-2, with D uncertain. The CDR3 covers 14 residues. The germline V gene encodes CDR1 GTSNPN and CDR2 SVGIG (reference sequence). Trimming left V 0 bases short and J 7 bases short, with 15 bases between. The CDR3: CAWSVPGGVGGYTF. In DNA form, the CDR3 reads TGTGCCTGGAGTGTACCGGGTGGAGTGGGTGGCTACACCTTC.

The chain combines TRBV6-1 with TRBJ2-2; D is unclear. Germline CDR1 MNHNS, CDR2 SASEGT. Trimming pared 7 bases from V and 4 bases from J, leaving 16 bases between. The CDR3 covers 15 residues. The CDR3 loop reads CASNPPTSTTGELFF. The CDR3 nucleotides read TGTGCCAGCAACCCCCCCACGAGTACCACCGGGGAGCTGTTTTTT.

There are many counts of this clonotype. The rearrangement uses TRBV18 and TRBJ1-1; D uncertain. V was clipped by 1 base and J by 4 bases, with 7 bases between them. Germline CDR1 KGHSH, CDR2 LQKENI. The CDR3 sequence is 13 residues long. CDR3 in amino acids: CASSPRRGTEAFF. The CDR3 region has the DNA TGTGCCAGCTCACCACGGCGGGGCACTGAAGCTTTCTTT.

Remarks on this clonotype: This may be a read error, as it is one base from a much larger clone. The rearrangement joins TRBV6-9 to TRBJ2-3, with TRBD2 identical over 7 bases. In germline, CDR1 is MNHGY, CDR2 SVAAGI. The CDR3 is 14 amino acids. Trimming took 4 bases from V and 11 from J; bases not matched to a gene: 12. CDR3 DNA: TGTGCCAGCAGTTCCGCCGGGACTAAGAATAAGCAGTATTTT. This sequence encodes CASSSAGTKNKQYF.

This clonotype was observed at least ten times. The rearrangement uses TRBV3-1 and TRBJ1-2; D uncertain. The CDR3 contains 11 residues. The germline V gene encodes CDR1 LGHDT and CDR2 YNNKEL (reference sequence). V lost 1 base to trimming and J lost 7 bases, with 4 bases between them. CDR3 nucleotide sequence: TGTGCCAGCAGCCAAGGGAGTGGCTACACCTTC. Residues: CASSQGSGYTF.

Turning to this clonotype: A clone one base away is much larger, so this may be a read error. This chain links TRBV27 with TRBJ2-5; D unclear. The CDR3 totals 12 residues. Germline-derived CDR1 and CDR2 are MNHEY and SMNVEV (reference sequence). V shed 4 bases and J shed 3 bases, with 6 bases lying between them. The CDR3 loop is CASSSLEETQYF. CDR3 coding DNA: TGTGCCAGCAGTTCCCTGGAAGAGACCCAGTACTTC.

This clonotype was picked up a small number of times. The rearrangement uses TRBV29-1 and TRBJ2-3; a possible D gene is TRBD2 (5 bases). The V end lost 3 bases, the J end lost 4 bases, and 20 bases lay between the germline ends. The germline CDR1 and CDR2 sequences are SQVTM and ANQGSEA. The CDR3 loop spans 16 amino acids. The CDR3 nucleotides read TGCAGCGTTGAGCTTTACCTCGTACCGGAGGCAGATACGCAGTATTTT. Its protein is CSVELYLVPEADTQYF.

This CDR3 is CASSRASDSYEQYF. CDR3 nucleotide sequence: TGTGCCAGCTCTCGGGCTAGCGACTCCTACGAGCAGTACTTC. V and J are TRBV18 and TRBJ2-7; tentatively, D is TRBD2 (6 bases). CDR3 length: 14 amino acids. Per germline, CDR1 KGHSH and CDR2 LQKENI. V was pared by 6 bases and J by 0 bases, with 12 bases between. The whole variable domain, remainder taken from reference TRBV18 and TRBJ2-7, is NAGVMQNPRHLVRRRGQEARLRCSPMKGHSHVYWYRQLPEEGLKFMVYLQKENIIDESGMPKERFSAEFPKEGPSILRIQQVVRGDSAAYFCASSRASDSYEQYFGPGTRLTVT.

The gene calls are TRBV29-1 and TRBJ1-3; 8 bases match TRBD1. CDR1 is SQVTM, CDR2 ANQGSEA, per germline. The junction had 5 bases not matched to a gene; V was cut back by 8 bases and J by 2 bases. This CDR3 has 13 residues. CDR3 DNA: TGCAGCACGGACAGGGTGGCTGGAAACACCATATATTTT. Translating it yields CSTDRVAGNTIYF.

This clonotype has a handful of counts. V gene TRBV20-1 combines with J gene TRBJ2-3; 10 nucleotides agree with TRBD2. This CDR3 has 16 residues. V lost 4 bases and J lost 6; bases outside the gene matches: 13. Germline V gives CDR1 DFQATT, CDR2 SNEGSKA (reference sequence). CDR3 in amino acids: CSAKHPLAGVPDTQYF. The CDR3 DNA reads TGCAGTGCTAAACACCCCCTAGCGGGAGTCCCCGATACGCAGTATTTT.

This sequence joins TRBV2 and TRBJ1-6; 7 nucleotides line up with TRBD1. The CDR3 has 17 amino acids. The V gene end was trimmed by 5 bases and the J gene end by 6 bases; junction bases not matched to a gene: 13. From germline, CDR1 is SNHLY and CDR2 FYNNEI. This CDR3 is CASSIYQGGTANSPLHF. The CDR3, as DNA: TGTGCCAGCAGTATCTACCAGGGGGGGACAGCTAATTCACCCCTCCACTTT.